The 8 T cell receptor beta chains presented below share a single source sample, sequenced in a study of blood T cell repertoires in COVID-19 (dated by TCRdb to 2019 to 2021). The library was made by the immunoSEQ multiplex PCR assay. TCRdb provides this immuneACCESS table in a form limited to in-frame rearrangements. Some clones are lacking; in checked studies, under half of them reflect an unresolved V gene, and why the rest are absent is not known. This sample lists about 150,000 clones; approximately 86% were detected once. The top ten clones comprise roughly 0.62% of the sample. Source material: peripheral blood. Receptor source: a man aged 60 to 69 with COVID-19, enrolled during active disease.

This chain links TRBV6-5 with TRBJ2-7; no clear D gene. The CDR3 length is 16 residues. V was shortened by 3 bases and J by 9 bases, with 24 bases between the two germline ends. Germline loops: CDR1 MNHEY, CDR2 SVGAGI. CDR3 nucleotides: TGTGCCAGCAGTTATACAAATGCCCCTGCGCGCGGCGGGCAGTACTTC. This encodes CASSYTNAPARGGQYF.

The chain carries TRBV2 and TRBJ1-2; the D gene is possibly TRBD1 (6 bases). CDR3 size: 13 residues. V was pared by 4 bases and J by 2 bases, with 8 bases between. Germline V gene data show CDR1 as SNHLY and CDR2 as FYNNEI. This chain's CDR3 is CASSGGGNYGYTF. The CDR3 DNA is TGTGCCAGCAGTGGCGGGGGCAACTATGGCTACACCTTC.

The V call is TRBV19, the J call TRBJ1-1, with a tentative D call TRBD1 (5 bases). Looked up from germline, CDR1 is LNHDA and CDR2 is SQIVND (reference sequence). The length of the CDR3 is 13 residues. The V end lost 4 bases, the J end lost 6 bases, and 12 bases lay between the germline ends. The chain's CDR3 is CASSNQGIAEAFF. For the CDR3, the DNA is TGTGCCAGTAGTAACCAGGGTATTGCTGAAGCTTTCTTT.

This chain links TRBV6-5 with TRBJ2-5; tentatively, D is TRBD1 (6 bases). This CDR3 has 14 residues. V lost 7 bases and J 4 bases, leaving 16 bases between the germline ends. CDR1 is MNHEY, CDR2 SVGAGI, per germline. CDR3 residues: CASTLGGRPETQYF. DNA of the CDR3: TGTGCCAGCACCCTAGGGGGTCGGCCAGAGACCCAGTACTTC.

The chain employs TRBV10-3 and TRBJ2-3; perhaps TRBD2 as D (6 bases). The V end was cut by 4 bases, the J end by 5 bases, with 10 bases between. The CDR3 loop spans 13 amino acids. Germline loops: CDR1 ENHRY, CDR2 SYGVKD. In DNA form, the CDR3 reads TGTGCCATCAGTGCGGTTAGCGGAGATACGCAGTATTTT. Its translation: CAISAVSGDTQYF.

This sequence joins TRBV3-1 (or the pseudogene TRBV3-2) and TRBJ1-1; 7 bases are a match to TRBD1. The CDR3 covers 13 residues. The ends lost 4 bases at V and 7 bases at J; junction bases unmatched: 6. Germline CDR1 reads LGHDT; CDR2 reads YNNKEL (reference sequence). The CDR3 nucleotides are TGTGCCAGCAGCCCATTGACAGGGTATGAAGCTTTCTTT. Translating gives CASSPLTGYEAFF.

In DNA, the CDR3 is TGTGCCACCAGCAGAGAATTACTTCCAGATACGCAGTATTTT. Translation: CATSRELLPDTQYF. This chain connects TRBV15 to TRBJ2-3; D is uncertain. CDR3 length: 14 residues. Germline CDR1 LNHNV, CDR2 YYDKDF (reference sequence). The ends were cut back, 0 bases at V and 4 bases at J, with 8 bases in the middle.

Worth noting for this clone: The junction departs from the called germline gene at one end, perhaps through a read error. Other DNA variants within this sample encode the same CDR3. The rearrangement uses TRBV7-7 and TRBJ2-5, with TRBD1 matching 9 bases. CDR1 and CDR2 (germline): SSHAT, FNYEAQ (reference sequence). The CDR3 is 15 residues long. The CDR3 spells CASSLAGQGTETQYF. The DNA of the CDR3 is TGTGCTAGCAGCTTAGCTGGACAGGGGACAGAGACCCAGTACTTC.